Following are 5 T cell receptor beta chains from one sample sequenced in a study of blood T cell repertoires in COVID-19. The repertoire was sequenced with immunoSEQ multiplex PCR; TCRdb's copy has only in-frame clones and lacks some. The sample consists of 200,000 to 250,000 clones, roughly four fifths of them appearing once. Specimen: peripheral blood. All receptors come from a woman in her sixties or seventies with acute or convalescent COVID-19.

The chain combines TRBV4-2 with TRBJ2-7, with D possibly TRBD2 on 5 matching bases. The CDR3 is 13 amino acids. From germline, CDR1 is LGHNA and CDR2 YNFKEQ. Trimming removed 0 bases at V and 4 bases at J, with 7 bases between. The CDR3 loop is CASSQDRTYEQYF. The CDR3 nucleotides are TGTGCCAGCAGCCAAGACAGGACTTACGAGCAGTACTTC.

This clone was counted once. J is TRBJ2-5 and V is TRBV7-2; 10 bases are shared with TRBD2. Per germline, CDR1 SGHTA and CDR2 FQGNSA. This CDR3 has 18 amino acids. V trimming: 3 bases; J trimming: 0 bases; junction bases outside the gene matches: 10. The CDR3 reads CASSFPSGGALYQETQYF. The CDR3 nucleotides are TGTGCCAGCAGCTTCCCCAGCGGGGGGGCCCTGTACCAAGAGACCCAGTACTTC.

This chain connects TRBV12-3 or TRBV12-4 to TRBJ1-1, with TRBD1 as a possible D gene (6 bases). Trimming cost V 6 bases and J 7 bases, with 15 bases left between them. The CDR3 covers 13 residues. The CDR3 DNA follows: TGTGCCAGCAGCCGACTTACAGGGCTTGAAGCTTTCTTT. The encoded protein is CASSRLTGLEAFF.

This rearrangement joins TRBV2 to TRBJ2-5; 8 nucleotides line up with TRBD1. V was clipped by 8 bases and J by 3 bases; unmatched bases: 8. Germline V CDR1 and CDR2: SNHLY, FYNNEI. The CDR3 is 14 residues long. The CDR3 spells CASRDRNIKETQYF. The DNA of the CDR3 is TGTGCCAGCCGGGACAGGAACATTAAAGAGACCCAGTACTTC.

This clone was recorded only once. V and J are TRBV7-9 and TRBJ1-3; maybe TRBD1 (6 bases). Between the trimmed V and J ends, which lost 6 bases and 1 base, there was a span of 10 bases. CDR3 length: 14 amino acids. The germline gives CDR1 SEHNR, CDR2 FQNEAQ (reference sequence). CDR3 coding DNA: TGTGCCAGCAGTTCAGGGGCGTCTGGAAACACCATATATTTT. It is translated as CASSSGASGNTIYF.